This entry lists 26 T cell receptor beta chains sequenced from one sample in a study of beta chain features in type 1 diabetes. The isolated RNA, all of it, was reverse transcribed, so expressed TCRB transcripts were what got sequenced. Measured with immunoSEQ multiplex PCR; TCRdb has only the in-frame clones, and not every one. The sample has 60,000 or so clones, roughly three fifths seen once. The material sequenced was Tregs from blood. The origin of the receptors is a woman aged 18 to 35 in good health.

The chain employs TRBV18 and TRBJ2-3; TRBD2 aligns across 11 bases. CDR1 and CDR2 (germline): KGHSH, LQKENI. Germline trimming cut 4 bases from V and 4 bases from J; bases unmatched to any gene: 7. This CDR3 has 16 residues. In nucleotides, the CDR3 is TGTGCCAGCTCACTTCGACTAGCGGGAAGCGCAGATACGCAGTATTTT. The encoded protein is CASSLRLAGSADTQYF.

J is TRBJ2-1 and V is TRBV2; 7 positions agree with TRBD1. The V and J ends lost 6 bases and 8 bases, in that order; junction bases with no gene match: 1. Per germline, CDR1 SNHLY and CDR2 FYNNEI. The CDR3 is 11 amino acids. Here the CDR3 DNA reads TGTGCCAGCAGGGGGACAGATGAGCAGTTCTTC. Amino acid sequence: CASRGTDEQFF.

The genes are TRBV2 and TRBJ1-2; D is perhaps TRBD1 (6 bases). Germline assignment: CDR1 SNHLY and CDR2 FYNNEI. The length of the CDR3 is 15 residues. Trimming cost V 10 bases and J 2 bases, with 20 bases left between them. This CDR3 reads CATTGQRVPNYGYTF. In DNA, the CDR3 is TGTGCCACTACAGGGCAAAGGGTCCCCAACTATGGCTACACCTTC.

The chain joins TRBV30 to TRBJ1-2; D is perhaps TRBD1 (5 bases). The V gene lost 3 bases and the J gene lost 5 bases, with 10 bases spanning the gap. The CDR3 extends over 12 amino acids. Germline V CDR1 and CDR2: GTSNPN, SVGIG (reference sequence). The CDR3 here is CAWRTEGYGYTF. The DNA for the CDR3 is TGTGCCTGGAGGACGGAGGGGTATGGCTACACCTTC. Drawing the rest from reference TRBV30 and TRBJ1-2, the complete variable domain is SQTIHQWPATLVQPVGSPLSLECTVEGTSNPNLYWYRQAAGRGLQLLFYSVGIGQISSEVPQNLSASRPQDRQFILSSKKLLLSDSGFYLCAWRTEGYGYTFGSGTRLTVV.

The rearrangement links TRBV7-2 to TRBJ1-6; no definite D call. The germline CDR1 and CDR2 sequences are SGHTA and FQGNSA. The length of the CDR3 is 15 residues. Trimming stripped 2 bases from V and 9 bases from J, with 14 bases between. The CDR3 protein is CASSLYGAEGSPLHF. The CDR3 nucleotides read TGTGCCAGCAGCTTATACGGCGCCGAGGGTTCACCCCTCCACTTT.

The chain links TRBV29-1 to TRBJ2-3; D may be TRBD2 (6 bases). CDR1 is SQVTM, CDR2 ANQGSEA, per germline. The CDR3 has 11 residues. Trimming removed 8 bases from V and 4 bases from J, with 10 bases in between. Here the CDR3 DNA reads TGCAGCCTGGAGGGCGCAGATACGCAGTATTTT. Its protein is CSLEGADTQYF.

The chain carries TRBV5-4 and TRBJ2-5, with a tentative D call TRBD2 (7 bases). This CDR3 region has 14 residues. CDR1 and CDR2 (germline): SGHNT, YYREEE (reference sequence). Trimming cost V 4 bases and J 1 base, with 11 bases left between them. The DNA for the CDR3 is TGTGCCAGCAGCCTGCGGGGGCCCCAAGAGACCCAGTACTTC. This translates into CASSLRGPQETQYF.

This chain connects TRBV7-2 to TRBJ1-1, with no clear D. V dropped 1 base and J dropped 0 bases, with 9 bases sitting between them. Germline V CDR1 and CDR2: SGHTA, FQGNSA. CDR3 length: 15 amino acids. CDR3 in amino acids: CASSLVAGLNTEAFF. The CDR3 nucleotides read TGTGCCAGCAGCTTAGTGGCAGGCTTGAACACTGAAGCTTTCTTT.

The rearrangement links TRBV19 to TRBJ1-2, with D perhaps TRBD1 (6 bases). The germline V gene encodes CDR1 LNHDA and CDR2 SQIVND (reference sequence). Deletions cut 9 bases from V and 8 bases from J, with 16 bases between. There are 12 residues in the CDR3. CDR3 DNA: TGTGCCAGCGCTCCTCAGGGGCGAGGCTACACCTTC. Residues: CASAPQGRGYTF.

This rearrangement joins TRBV5-1 to TRBJ1-1, with 9 bases that match TRBD1. Losses at the gene ends were 3 bases for V and 0 bases for J; bases not matched to a gene: 9. Germline V CDR1 and CDR2: SGHRS, YFSETQ. This CDR3 has 17 amino acids. CDR3 in amino acids: CASSSTGGSSMNTEAFF. As DNA, the CDR3 is TGCGCCAGCAGCTCCACAGGGGGCAGTTCGATGAACACTGAAGCTTTCTTT.

This clone appeared a single time. The chain is built from TRBV6-6 and TRBJ1-5, with D perhaps TRBD1 (5 bases). V was shortened by 1 base and J by 9 bases, with 13 bases between the two germline ends. The CDR3 contains 14 residues. Germline V gene sequence: CDR1 MNHNY, CDR2 SVGAGI (reference sequence). CDR3 coding DNA: TGTGCCAGCAGTTACTATGGGGCTTGGGGGCCCCAGCATTTT. It is translated as CASSYYGAWGPQHF.

The V call is TRBV2, the J call TRBJ2-3; TRBD2 agrees at 12 bases. CDR1 and CDR2 from the germline V gene are SNHLY and FYNNEI. The CDR3 is 18 amino acids. Trimming took 2 bases from V and 0 from J; bases not matched to a gene: 6. The CDR3 protein is CASSERLAGDFSTDTQYF. The CDR3 nucleotides are TGTGCCAGCAGTGAACGACTAGCGGGAGACTTTAGCACAGATACGCAGTATTTT.

The CDR3 DNA reads as TGTGCCAGCAGTGAAGGGACTCTAGCAGTACCCTACAATGAGCAGTTCTTC. Its translation: CASSEGTLAVPYNEQFF. V is TRBV2 and J is TRBJ2-1, with a tentative D call TRBD2 (5 bases). Germline-derived CDR1 and CDR2 are SNHLY and FYNNEI. The CDR3 runs to 17 residues. Trimming removed 1 base from V and 2 bases from J, with 15 bases in between.

The table lists this clone with a few counts. The chain uses TRBV30 and TRBJ2-4; D is undetermined. This CDR3 has 11 amino acids. Germline V lookup: CDR1 GTSNPN, CDR2 SVGIG (reference sequence). V was pared by 3 bases and J by 15 bases, with 15 bases between. The CDR3 is CAWSSDTLVYF. Written as DNA, the CDR3 is TGTGCCTGGAGCTCTGACACTTTGGTGTACTTC.

The chain carries TRBV7-9 and TRBJ1-2; tentatively, D is TRBD1 (6 bases). Per germline, CDR1 SEHNR and CDR2 FQNEAQ (reference sequence). Deletions cut 3 bases from V and 9 bases from J, with 14 bases between. The CDR3 is 13 amino acids. In nucleotides, the CDR3 is TGTGCCAGCAGCTTTATTGAGGGGGGGCGCTACACCTTC. This gives the protein CASSFIEGGRYTF.

The V gene is TRBV2, the J gene TRBJ2-7, with TRBD1 matching 9 bases. The CDR3 runs 13 residues. The V gene end was trimmed by 8 bases and the J gene end by 5 bases; junction bases not matched to a gene: 7. Germline V gene lookup returns CDR1 SNHLY and CDR2 FYNNEI. CDR3 nucleotides: TGTGCCAGCGGACACAGGGGGCGCCACGAGCAGTACTTC. Translation: CASGHRGRHEQYF.

The gene calls are TRBV19 and TRBJ1-1; TRBD1 is a possible D gene (5 bases). The CDR3 runs 14 residues. Trimming shortened V by 3 bases and J by 0 bases, and 8 bases separated the two germline ends. The germline CDR1 and CDR2 sequences are LNHDA and SQIVND (reference sequence). The CDR3 here is CASSMRGMNTEAFF. CDR3 in DNA: TGTGCCAGTAGTATGCGGGGGATGAACACTGAAGCTTTCTTT.

The chain recombines TRBV9 with TRBJ2-1, with 14 positions matching TRBD2. The CDR3 has 15 residues. The J segment lost 8 bases and the V segment lost 4 bases, leaving 5 bases of the junction unmatched. In germline, CDR1 is SGDLS, CDR2 YYNGEE. CDR3 sequence (DNA): TGTGCCAGCAGCACTCGACTAGCGGGAGGGGATGAGCAGTTCTTC. This gives the protein CASSTRLAGGDEQFF. The full variable domain, completed using reference TRBV9 and TRBJ2-1, is DSGVTQTPKHLITATGQRVTLRCSPRSGDLSVYWYQQSLDQGLQFLIQYYNGEERAKGNILERFSAQQFPDLHSELNLSSLELGDSALYFCASSTRLAGGDEQFFGPGTRLTVL.

The genes are TRBV5-1 and TRBJ1-1, with D perhaps TRBD1 (5 bases). The V gene lost 0 bases and the J gene lost 4 bases, with 10 bases spanning the gap. This CDR3 spans 14 amino acids. Germline lookup yields CDR1 SGHRS and CDR2 YFSETQ. Here the CDR3 DNA reads TGCGCCAGCAGCTTGGACCCCGGGGGCACTGAAGCTTTCTTT. This codes for CASSLDPGGTEAFF.

V is TRBV6-1 and J is TRBJ2-2; weak D call: TRBD1 (6 bases). The CDR3 is made up of 12 amino acids. Trimming removed 10 bases from V and 3 bases from J, with 9 bases in between. Per the germline V gene, CDR1 is MNHNS and CDR2 is SASEGT. The CDR3 nucleotides are TGTGCCACCGAGGGGGACACCGGGGAGCTGTTTTTT. Translated, it gives CATEGDTGELFF.

The chain recombines TRBV7-2 with TRBJ1-6; tentatively, D is TRBD1 (6 bases). CDR3 size: 13 residues. Germline V CDR1 and CDR2: SGHTA, FQGNSA. V lost 4 bases to trimming and J lost 5 bases, with 6 bases between them. This CDR3 is CASSWTDNSPLHF. The CDR3 bases are TGTGCCAGCAGCTGGACAGATAATTCACCCCTCCACTTT. Full variable domain (outside the CDR3, taken from reference TRBV7-2 and TRBJ1-6): GAGVSQSPSNKVTEKGKDVELRCDPISGHTALYWYRQSLGQGLEFLIYFQGNSAPDKSGLPSDRFSAERTGGSVSTLTIQRTQQEDSAVYLCASSWTDNSPLHFGNGTRLTVT.

The chain employs TRBV11-2 and TRBJ2-7; D possibly corresponds to TRBD1 (6 bases). With 5 bases removed from V and 3 bases from J, the gap between germline ends came to 14 bases. Germline CDR1 SGHAT, CDR2 FQNNGV. The CDR3 is made up of 14 amino acids. CDR3 sequence reads: CASSTLLGGYEQYF. The CDR3 DNA sequence: TGTGCCAGCAGCACACTATTAGGGGGCTACGAGCAGTACTTC.

The chain recombines TRBV7-2 with TRBJ1-2; 9 positions agree with TRBD1. Germline-derived CDR1 and CDR2 are SGHTA and FQGNSA. CDR3 length: 15 residues. V gave up 3 bases and J gave up 2 bases; unmatched junction bases: 4. The CDR3 region is CASSFRTGENYGYTF. The CDR3 DNA reads as TGTGCCAGCAGCTTCCGGACAGGGGAAAACTATGGCTACACCTTC.

In the case of this clone: The same CDR3 can be traced to other DNA sequences in this sample. The chain employs TRBV29-1 and TRBJ2-3; D possibly corresponds to TRBD1 (9 bases). The CDR3 runs to 14 residues. The V and J ends lost 8 bases and 4 bases respectively, with 19 bases between them. Germline assignment: CDR1 SQVTM and CDR2 ANQGSEA. The CDR3 sequence: CSLGGGQGADTQYF. For the CDR3, the DNA is TGCAGCCTCGGGGGGGGACAGGGTGCAGATACGCAGTATTTT.

The chain combines TRBV4-2 with TRBJ2-1; 8 bases are shared with TRBD2. The CDR3 runs 16 residues. Trimming at V came to 1 base and at J to 5 bases, leaving 7 bases not matched to a gene. Germline CDR1 reads LGHNA; CDR2 reads YNFKEQ. The CDR3 region is CASSQVLAGGNNEQFF. CDR3 coding DNA: TGTGCCAGCAGCCAAGTTCTGGCGGGGGGTAACAATGAGCAGTTCTTC.

In its sample, this clone was seen a few times. V gene TRBV7-9 combines with J gene TRBJ2-2; 9 bases fit TRBD2. V lost 11 bases, J lost 4 bases, and 8 bases stayed unmatched. Germline CDR1 reads SEHNR; CDR2 reads FQNEAQ (reference sequence). This CDR3 is built from 14 residues. CDR3 protein: CAGSSGALTGELFF. The CDR3 DNA sequence: TGTGCCGGTTCTAGCGGGGCCCTCACCGGGGAGCTGTTTTTT. The whole variable domain, remainder taken from reference TRBV7-9 and TRBJ2-2, is DTGVSQNPRHKITKRGQNVTFRCDPISEHNRLYWYRQTLGQGPEFLTYFQNEAQLEKSRLLSDRFSAERPKGSFSTLEIQRTEQGDSAMYLCAGSSGALTGELFFGEGSRLTVL.